One sample yielded the 22 T cell receptor beta chains listed below, sequenced in a study of blood T cell repertoires in COVID-19. Sequenced by immunoSEQ multiplex PCR; TCRdb stores in-frame clones only, minus some. The profile shows approximately 210,000 clones, approximately 89% of them singletons. What was sequenced was peripheral blood. The source of these receptors is a middle-aged woman with acute or convalescent COVID-19.

The V call is TRBV13, the J call TRBJ1-4; 10 nucleotides line up with TRBD1. The CDR3 is 15 amino acids. The J segment lost 7 bases and the V segment lost 4 bases, leaving 6 bases of the junction unmatched. Germline V lookup: CDR1 PRHDT, CDR2 FYEKMQ (reference sequence). CDR3 nucleotide sequence: TGTGCCAGCAGCTCATACCGGGACAGGGGTGAAAAACTGTTTTTT. The encoded protein is CASSSYRDRGEKLFF.

This clone has a single count. The chain combines TRBV6-1 with TRBJ2-2; tentatively, D is TRBD2 (7 bases). Trimming cost V 5 bases and J 3 bases, with 16 bases left between them. CDR3 length equals 16 residues. Germline CDR1 reads MNHNS; CDR2 reads SASEGT. CDR3 sequence reads: CASSKGGGHHTGELFF. The DNA for the CDR3 is TGTGCCAGCAGTAAAGGGGGGGGACATCACACCGGGGAGCTGTTTTTT.

This clone appeared once. The V and J genes are TRBV27 and TRBJ1-1, with D unresolved. CDR1 is MNHEY, CDR2 SMNVEV, per germline (reference sequence). The CDR3 extends over 13 amino acids. V was trimmed by 8 bases and J by 5 bases, leaving 15 bases between them. CDR3 region: CASRTTGWTEAFF. In DNA, the CDR3 is TGTGCCAGCCGAACGACCGGGTGGACTGAAGCTTTCTTT.

The V and J genes are TRBV2 and TRBJ1-2; D is undetermined. Germline-derived CDR1 and CDR2 are SNHLY and FYNNEI. V lost 2 bases, J lost 8 bases, and 9 bases lay in between. CDR3 length equals 12 residues. The CDR3: CASSERERGYTF. The CDR3 bases are TGTGCCAGCAGTGAACGGGAGCGGGGCTACACCTTC.

The genes are TRBV3-1 (or the pseudogene TRBV3-2) and TRBJ2-1; 8 bases match TRBD2. Germline V gene sequence: CDR1 LGHDT, CDR2 YNNKEL (reference sequence). V trimming: 5 bases; J trimming: 1 base; junction bases outside the gene matches: 7. There are 16 residues in the CDR3. In nucleotides, the CDR3 is TGTGCCAGCAGCGCAGGACTAGCCGTTTCCTACAATGAGCAGTTCTTC. Amino acids: CASSAGLAVSYNEQFF.

This chain links TRBV6-5 with TRBJ1-3; TRBD1 is a possible D gene (6 bases). Deletions cut 6 bases from V and 4 bases from J, with 16 bases between. The germline V gene has CDR1 MNHEY and CDR2 SVGAGI. The CDR3 consists of 15 residues. The CDR3 here is CASSRTEIGGNTIYF. CDR3 nucleotides: TGTGCCAGCAGCCGGACAGAGATCGGGGGAAACACCATATATTTT.

The chain links TRBV28 to TRBJ1-2; TRBD1 agrees at 10 bases. Unmatched junction bases numbered 11, after V lost 5 bases and J lost 2 bases. CDR3 size: 17 residues. CDR1 and CDR2 from the germline V gene are MDHEN and SYDVKM. CDR3 coding DNA: TGTGCCAGCAGTCCCCCGGGGACAGGGGCCTACAACTATGGCTACACCTTC. Translating gives CASSPPGTGAYNYGYTF.

The J gene is TRBJ1-1, the V gene TRBV4-1; 8 nucleotides align to TRBD1. CDR1 is MGHRA, CDR2 YSYEKL, per germline. The CDR3 is 14 residues long. V lost 4 bases and J lost 5; bases outside the gene matches: 6. For the CDR3, the DNA is TGCGCCAGCAGCCGCGGACAGGGACAAACTGAAGCTTTCTTT. Encoded protein: CASSRGQGQTEAFF.

DNA for the CDR3: TGTGCAAGTCGCTTCCATTGGGACAGGGGTGGGGGCAATCAGCCCCAGCATTTT. This translates into CASRFHWDRGGGNQPQHF. V is TRBV12-2 and J is TRBJ1-5; TRBD1 is taken as the D call from the table, unchecked against the DNA. TRBV12-2 is recorded as a pseudogene. The CDR3 extends over 18 amino acids.

This clone was seen only once. This chain connects TRBV19 to TRBJ1-1; possible D gene TRBD1, 5 bases. The CDR3 runs to 14 residues. Trimming took 7 bases from V and 0 from J, leaving 12 bases between them. Germline CDR1 LNHDA, CDR2 SQIVND (reference sequence). The chain's CDR3 is CASKTAPLNTEAFF. CDR3 bases: TGTGCCAGTAAGACAGCGCCGCTGAACACTGAAGCTTTCTTT.

V is TRBV28 and J is TRBJ2-3; tentative D call: TRBD1 (6 bases). Germline V gene sequence: CDR1 MDHEN, CDR2 SYDVKM. V was clipped by 4 bases and J by 0 bases, with 8 bases between them. The CDR3 consists of 14 residues. The CDR3 loop reads CASSSGQSTDTQYF. In DNA form, the CDR3 reads TGTGCCAGCAGTTCCGGACAGAGCACAGATACGCAGTATTTT.

V gene TRBV19 combines with J gene TRBJ1-1; D possibly corresponds to TRBD1 (6 bases). Trimming removed 4 bases at V and 1 base at J, with 13 bases between. Germline CDR1 is LNHDA and CDR2 is SQIVND (reference sequence). This CDR3 region has 15 residues. The CDR3 nucleotides are TGTGCCAGTAGTACCTGGGACAATGCGAACACTGAAGCTTTCTTT. This encodes CASSTWDNANTEAFF.

This clone was counted a single time. The chain's CDR3 is CASSIMSGGATGTDTQYF. The CDR3 coding sequence is TGTGCCAGTAGTATTATGAGCGGGGGGGCTACGGGCACAGATACGCAGTATTTT. The chain links TRBV19 to TRBJ2-3; 10 bases are a match to TRBD2. CDR3 length: 18 amino acids. Trimming cost V 3 bases and J 1 base; bases outside gene matches: 10. Germline V lookup: CDR1 LNHDA, CDR2 SQIVND (reference sequence).

The CDR3 DNA reads as TGTGCCAGCAGCTTAGGCCCGTCGCAGGCTAATGAAAAACTGTTTTTT. Its protein is CASSLGPSQANEKLFF. The chain uses TRBV7-9 and TRBJ1-4; D is uncertain. This CDR3 has 16 residues. The germline V and J ends were trimmed by 1 base and 3 bases, with 12 bases remaining between them. Germline loops: CDR1 SEHNR, CDR2 FQNEAQ (reference sequence).

V gene TRBV29-1 combines with J gene TRBJ2-3; tentatively, D is TRBD1 (6 bases). This CDR3 region has 13 residues. Trimming removed 0 bases from V and 6 bases from J, with 10 bases in between. Germline V gene sequence: CDR1 SQVTM, CDR2 ANQGSEA. The CDR3 coding sequence is TGCAGCGTTGAAGACATGGGGGCGGATACGCAGTATTTT. The encoded protein is CSVEDMGADTQYF.

The chain uses TRBV5-1 and TRBJ1-1; 8 bases line up with TRBD1. This CDR3 spans 15 amino acids. In germline, CDR1 is SGHRS, CDR2 YFSETQ. V lost 0 bases, J lost 4 bases, and 5 bases stayed unmatched. The DNA of the CDR3 is TGCGCCAGCAGCTTGGTCAGGGGGCGAGCCACTGAAGCTTTCTTT. It translates to CASSLVRGRATEAFF.

CDR3 region: CASHTYLNTEAFF. CDR3 nucleotide sequence: TGTGCCAGTCATACTTACCTGAACACTGAAGCTTTCTTT. V gene TRBV19 combines with J gene TRBJ1-1; no clear D gene. V was clipped by 8 bases and J by 0 bases, with 10 bases between them. This CDR3 is 13 amino acids long. Germline-derived CDR1 and CDR2 are LNHDA and SQIVND (reference sequence).

This chain connects TRBV30 to TRBJ1-1; 8 positions agree with TRBD1. The trim removed 2 bases at V and 8 bases at J, leaving 7 bases unmatched. The CDR3 has 13 amino acids. Germline values: CDR1 GTSNPN, CDR2 SVGIG (reference sequence). CDR3 sequence: CAWSYGQGREAFF. The CDR3 DNA reads TGTGCCTGGAGTTATGGACAGGGTAGGGAAGCTTTCTTT. Together with reference TRBV30 and TRBJ1-1, the CDR3 gives the full variable domain: SQTIHQWPATLVQPVGSPLSLECTVEGTSNPNLYWYRQAAGRGLQLLFYSVGIGQISSEVPQNLSASRPQDRQFILSSKKLLLSDSGFYLCAWSYGQGREAFFGQGTRLTVV.

As for this clone: At one boundary the junction diverges from the germline segment, which might be a read error. The V call is TRBV6-2 or TRBV6-3, the J call TRBJ1-4; TRBD1 might be the D (5 bases). Germline V gene sequence: CDR1 MNHEY, CDR2 SVGEGT. This CDR3 contains 14 residues. The CDR3, as DNA: TGTGCCAGCAGTCACTCCGGAGGGGCCGAAAAACTGTTTTTT. This sequence encodes CASSHSGGAEKLFF.

V usage is TRBV6-5 and J usage is TRBJ2-7; D gene unclear. The V gene's germline CDR1 is MNHEY and CDR2 SVGAGI. The CDR3 covers 13 residues. The V and J ends lost 6 bases and 0 bases respectively, with 9 bases between them. As DNA, the CDR3 is TGTGCCAGCAGATATACAGTCTCCTACGAGCAGTACGTC. It specifies CASRYTVSYEQYV.

The DNA for the CDR3 is TGTGCCAGCTCACTCCGGAATGAAAAACTGTTTTTT. Encoded protein: CASSLRNEKLFF. The V and J genes are TRBV18 and TRBJ1-4, with D hard to call. The CDR3 runs 12 residues. Trimming left V 4 bases short and J 5 bases short, with 5 bases between. The germline V gene encodes CDR1 KGHSH and CDR2 LQKENI.

The chain is built from TRBV9 and TRBJ2-1, with a weak D call TRBD2 (6 bases). Trimming left V 0 bases short and J 5 bases short, with 18 bases between. Germline loops: CDR1 SGDLS, CDR2 YYNGEE. The CDR3 length is 17 residues. The CDR3 loop is CASSVGGVILSHNEQFF. For the CDR3, the DNA is TGTGCCAGCAGCGTAGGGGGGGTCATCCTAAGCCACAATGAGCAGTTCTTC. The complete variable domain, with remaining parts taken from reference TRBV9 and TRBJ2-1, reads DSGVTQTPKHLITATGQRVTLRCSPRSGDLSVYWYQQSLDQGLQFLIQYYNGEERAKGNILERFSAQQFPDLHSELNLSSLELGDSALYFCASSVGGVILSHNEQFFGPGTRLTVL.